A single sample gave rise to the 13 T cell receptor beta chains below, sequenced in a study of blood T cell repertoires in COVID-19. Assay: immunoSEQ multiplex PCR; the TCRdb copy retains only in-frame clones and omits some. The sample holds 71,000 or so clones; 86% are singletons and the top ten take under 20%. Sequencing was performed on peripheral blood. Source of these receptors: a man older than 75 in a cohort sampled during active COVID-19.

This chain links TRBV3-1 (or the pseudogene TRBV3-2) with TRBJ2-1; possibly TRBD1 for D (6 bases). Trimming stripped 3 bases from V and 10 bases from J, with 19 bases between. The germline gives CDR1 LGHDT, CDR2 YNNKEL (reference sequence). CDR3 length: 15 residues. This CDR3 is CASSHQTGLHLEQFF. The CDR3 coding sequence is TGTGCCAGCAGCCACCAGACAGGCCTCCACTTAGAGCAGTTCTTC.

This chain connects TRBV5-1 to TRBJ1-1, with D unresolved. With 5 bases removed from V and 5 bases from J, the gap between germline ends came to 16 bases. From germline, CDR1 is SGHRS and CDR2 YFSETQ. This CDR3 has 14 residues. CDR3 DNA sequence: TGCGCCAGCAGGGTCCTTTCTGGGGAGACTGAAGCTTTCTTT. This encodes CASRVLSGETEAFF.

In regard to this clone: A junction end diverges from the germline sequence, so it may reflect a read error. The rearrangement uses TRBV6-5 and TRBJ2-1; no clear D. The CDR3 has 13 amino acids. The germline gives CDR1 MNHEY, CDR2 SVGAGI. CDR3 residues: CASTPSSPIQHFF. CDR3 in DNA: TGTGCCAGCACCCCCAGCAGCCCCATACAGCACTTCTTC.

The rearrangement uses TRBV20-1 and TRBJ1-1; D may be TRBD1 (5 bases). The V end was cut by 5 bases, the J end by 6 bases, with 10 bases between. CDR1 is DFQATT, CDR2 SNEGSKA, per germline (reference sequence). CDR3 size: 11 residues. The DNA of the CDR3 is TGCAGTGCTCGGCGGGGGGCTGAAGCTTTCTTT. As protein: CSARRGAEAFF.

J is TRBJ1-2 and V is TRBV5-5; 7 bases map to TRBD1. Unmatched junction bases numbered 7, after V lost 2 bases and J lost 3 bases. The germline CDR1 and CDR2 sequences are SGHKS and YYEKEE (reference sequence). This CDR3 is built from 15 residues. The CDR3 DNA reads TGTGCCAGCAGCTTTGGGCTGGGACAGCACTATGGCTACACCTTC. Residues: CASSFGLGQHYGYTF.

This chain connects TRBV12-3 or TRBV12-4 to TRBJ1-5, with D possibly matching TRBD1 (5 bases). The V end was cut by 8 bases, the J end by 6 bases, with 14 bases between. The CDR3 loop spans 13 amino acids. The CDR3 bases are TGTGCCAGCGAACGGCAGGGATTTCAGCCCCAGCATTTT. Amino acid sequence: CASERQGFQPQHF.

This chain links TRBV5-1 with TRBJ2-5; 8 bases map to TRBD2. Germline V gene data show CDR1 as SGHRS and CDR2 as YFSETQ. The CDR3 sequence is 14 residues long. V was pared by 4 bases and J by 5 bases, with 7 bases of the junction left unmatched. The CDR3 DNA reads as TGCGCCAGCAGCCTGGTTAGCGGGGCCGAGACCCAGTACTTC. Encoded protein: CASSLVSGAETQYF.

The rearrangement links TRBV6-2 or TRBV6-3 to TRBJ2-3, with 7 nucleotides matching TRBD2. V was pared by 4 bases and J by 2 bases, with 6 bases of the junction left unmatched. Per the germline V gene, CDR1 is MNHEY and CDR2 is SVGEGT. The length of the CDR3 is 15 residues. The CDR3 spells CASSSLAVHTDTQYF. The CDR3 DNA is TGTGCCAGCAGTTCCCTAGCGGTACACACAGATACGCAGTATTTT.

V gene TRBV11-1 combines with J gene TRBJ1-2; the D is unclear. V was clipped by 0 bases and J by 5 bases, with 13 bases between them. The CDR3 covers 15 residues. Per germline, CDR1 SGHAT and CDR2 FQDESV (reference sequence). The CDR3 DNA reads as TGTGCCAGCAGCTTAGCCCCCCGCGGGGATTATGGCTACACCTTC. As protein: CASSLAPRGDYGYTF.

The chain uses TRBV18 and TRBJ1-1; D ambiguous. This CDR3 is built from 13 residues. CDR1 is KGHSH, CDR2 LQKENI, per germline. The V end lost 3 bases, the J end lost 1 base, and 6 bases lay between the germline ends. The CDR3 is CASSPWQNTEAFF. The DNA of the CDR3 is TGTGCCAGCTCACCGTGGCAGAACACTGAAGCTTTCTTT.

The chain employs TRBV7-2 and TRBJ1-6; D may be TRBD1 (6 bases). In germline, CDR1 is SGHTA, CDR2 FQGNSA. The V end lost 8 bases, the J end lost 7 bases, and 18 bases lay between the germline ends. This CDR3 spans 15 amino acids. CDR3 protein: CASHKGGQGNSPLHF. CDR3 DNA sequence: TGTGCCAGCCACAAGGGGGGGCAGGGGAATTCACCCCTCCACTTT. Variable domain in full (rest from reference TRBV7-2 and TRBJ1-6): GAGVSQSPSNKVTEKGKDVELRCDPISGHTALYWYRQSLGQGLEFLIYFQGNSAPDKSGLPSDRFSAERTGGSVSTLTIQRTQQEDSAVYLCASHKGGQGNSPLHFGNGTRLTVT.

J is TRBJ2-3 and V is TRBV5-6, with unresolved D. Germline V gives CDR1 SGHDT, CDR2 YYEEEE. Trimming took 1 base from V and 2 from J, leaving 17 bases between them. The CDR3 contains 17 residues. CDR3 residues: CASSLTQNSFLTDTQYF. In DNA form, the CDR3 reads TGTGCCAGCAGCTTGACCCAGAATAGCTTTCTCACAGATACGCAGTATTTT.

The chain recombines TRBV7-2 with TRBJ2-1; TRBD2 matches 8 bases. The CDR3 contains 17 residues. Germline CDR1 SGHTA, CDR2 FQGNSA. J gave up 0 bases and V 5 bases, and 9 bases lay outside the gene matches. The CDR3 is CASSPQSGSSSYNEQFF. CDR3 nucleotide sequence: TGTGCCAGCAGCCCCCAAAGCGGGAGCAGCTCCTACAATGAGCAGTTCTTC.